A single sample gave rise to the 16 T cell receptor beta chains below, sequenced in a study of shared clonotypes between healthy human individuals. Clones were sequenced by immunoSEQ multiplex PCR, and TCRdb holds only the in-frame ones, with some missing. The table shows about 1 million clones, with around 74% occurring only once. What was sequenced was memory CD4+ T cells sorted from blood. Subset denoted: CD45RA-negative fraction. Receptors were obtained from a man between 18 and 29 years old in good health.

The gene calls are TRBV5-1 and TRBJ2-3; tentative D call: TRBD2 (5 bases). Per germline, CDR1 SGHRS and CDR2 YFSETQ. Trimming shortened V by 4 bases and J by 2 bases, and 14 bases separated the two germline ends. CDR3 length: 15 residues. The CDR3 DNA is TGCGCCAGCAGCCTACGAGGGCAGGACACAGATACGCAGTATTTT. This encodes CASSLRGQDTDTQYF.

J is TRBJ1-3 and V is TRBV7-6, with 9 bases that match TRBD1. The V gene's germline CDR1 is SGHVS and CDR2 FNYEAQ. This CDR3 is 15 amino acids long. Unmatched junction bases numbered 5, after V lost 5 bases and J lost 3 bases. CDR3 DNA: TGTGCCAGCAGCACCGGGACAGGGAGTGGAAACACCATATATTTT. This codes for CASSTGTGSGNTIYF.

The chain couples TRBV5-1 to TRBJ1-1; 8 nucleotides match TRBD1. CDR1 is SGHRS, CDR2 YFSETQ, per germline. V shed 0 bases, J shed 7 bases, and the junction held 5 bases outside the gene matches. The CDR3 spans 14 residues. For the CDR3, the DNA is TGCGCCAGCAGCTTGGGAGGGGGACAGGTTGAAGCTTTCTTT. It codes for CASSLGGGQVEAFF.

The sample holds one count of this clone. The rearrangement links TRBV7-6 to TRBJ2-6, with D possibly matching TRBD2 (7 bases). The CDR3 is made up of 14 amino acids. The germline CDR1 and CDR2 sequences are SGHVS and FNYEAQ. V lost 8 bases and J lost 2, with 10 bases in between. The CDR3 coding sequence is TGTGCCAGCCTCGGGGGGCCTGGGGCCAACGTCCTGACTTTC. The encoded protein is CASLGGPGANVLTF.

This chain joins TRBV9 and TRBJ2-3; 9 nucleotides line up with TRBD2. V dropped 4 bases and J dropped 6; count of bases not matched to a gene: 9. Germline V lookup: CDR1 SGDLS, CDR2 YYNGEE. The CDR3 totals 15 residues. This CDR3 is CASSPRASGMDTQYF. In nucleotides, the CDR3 is TGTGCCAGCAGCCCGAGGGCTAGCGGGATGGATACGCAGTATTTT.

This clone was seen just once. The CDR3 bases are TGCGCCAGCAGCCAGACAGGGACGAACACTGAAGCTTTCTTT. Translation: CASSQTGTNTEAFF. This chain joins TRBV4-1 and TRBJ1-1; TRBD1 matches 7 bases. With 3 bases clipped from V and 1 base from J, the junction kept 2 bases outside the gene matches. The CDR3 is made up of 14 amino acids. Germline V lookup: CDR1 MGHRA, CDR2 YSYEKL.

V usage is TRBV30 and J usage is TRBJ2-1; 12 nucleotides match TRBD2. The CDR3 spans 15 residues. Germline values: CDR1 GTSNPN, CDR2 SVGIG (reference sequence). Trimming took 2 bases from V and 8 from J; bases not matched to a gene: 7. CDR3 loop: CAWSLTSGSVDEQFF. Written as DNA, the CDR3 is TGTGCCTGGAGTTTGACTAGCGGGAGTGTCGATGAGCAGTTCTTC.

The chain uses TRBV7-2 and TRBJ2-7, with D perhaps matching TRBD1 (5 bases). Germline CDR1 SGHTA, CDR2 FQGNSA. The V end lost 5 bases, the J end lost 3 bases, and 20 bases lay between the germline ends. The CDR3 extends over 16 amino acids. CDR3: CASSPNNPGIGYEQYF. CDR3 nucleotides: TGTGCCAGCAGCCCAAACAATCCAGGGATAGGCTACGAGCAGTACTTC. The full variable domain, completed using reference TRBV7-2 and TRBJ2-7, is GAGVSQSPSNKVTEKGKDVELRCDPISGHTALYWYRQSLGQGLEFLIYFQGNSAPDKSGLPSDRFSAERTGGSVSTLTIQRTQQEDSAVYLCASSPNNPGIGYEQYFGPGTRLTVT.

The chain uses TRBV19 and TRBJ2-5; 9 bases are a match to TRBD1. Germline assignment: CDR1 LNHDA and CDR2 SQIVND (reference sequence). Trimming at V came to 6 bases and at J to 0 bases, leaving 8 bases not matched to a gene. The CDR3 covers 16 residues. The CDR3 spells CASSPGDREYQETQYF. CDR3 coding DNA: TGTGCCAGTAGCCCGGGGGACAGGGAGTACCAAGAGACCCAGTACTTC.

The gene calls are TRBV6-6 and TRBJ1-1; D remains ambiguous. Germline-derived CDR1 and CDR2 are MNHNY and SVGAGI (reference sequence). This CDR3 has 13 amino acids. V lost 0 bases and J 1 base, leaving 3 bases between the germline ends. Written as DNA, the CDR3 is TGTGCCAGCAGTTACTCGAAGAACACTGAAGCTTTCTTT. This sequence encodes CASSYSKNTEAFF.

The V call is TRBV19, the J call TRBJ1-6; D ambiguous. Germline-derived CDR1 and CDR2 are LNHDA and SQIVND (reference sequence). The CDR3 consists of 15 residues. With 6 bases removed from V and 2 bases from J, the gap between germline ends came to 11 bases. The CDR3 loop is CASSSRETYNSPLHF. As DNA, the CDR3 is TGTGCCAGTAGCTCCCGGGAAACCTATAATTCACCCCTCCACTTT.

The chain links TRBV10-2 to TRBJ1-6; D may be TRBD1 (6 bases). From germline, CDR1 is WSHSY and CDR2 SAAADI. The germline V and J ends were trimmed by 8 bases and 7 bases, with 9 bases remaining between them. The CDR3 is made up of 12 amino acids. For the CDR3, the DNA is TGCGCCAGCCAACAGGGAAATTCACCCCTCCACTTT. Translated: CASQQGNSPLHF.

This clone was seen only once. J is TRBJ2-2 and V is TRBV11-2; D call uncertain. From germline, CDR1 is SGHAT and CDR2 FQNNGV. This CDR3 region has 14 residues. V was cut by 1 base and J by 5 bases, with 8 bases left in between. CDR3: CASSLALRTGELFF. Written as DNA, the CDR3 is TGTGCCAGCAGCTTAGCGCTTAGGACCGGGGAGCTGTTTTTT.

The V gene is TRBV6-5, the J gene TRBJ2-1; D is ambiguous. Germline V lookup: CDR1 MNHEY, CDR2 SVGAGI. The CDR3 extends over 16 amino acids. With 0 bases removed from V and 0 bases from J, the gap between germline ends came to 9 bases. As DNA, the CDR3 is TGTGCCAGCAGTTACTCGTCTGCTCGCTCCTACAATGAGCAGTTCTTC. Its protein is CASSYSSARSYNEQFF.

The CDR3, as DNA: TGTGCCAGTAGGGGGGGTCCCCAGCCCCAGCATTTT. As protein: CASRGGPQPQHF. V and J are TRBV19 and TRBJ1-5; tentatively, D is TRBD1 (5 bases). V was pared by 6 bases and J by 7 bases, with 10 bases between. Germline V gene data show CDR1 as LNHDA and CDR2 as SQIVND (reference sequence). The CDR3 length is 12 residues.

In its sample, this clone was seen a few times. The chain recombines TRBV7-2 with TRBJ1-1; D is undetermined. From germline, CDR1 is SGHTA and CDR2 FQGNSA. V gave up 2 bases and J gave up 0 bases, with 7 bases separating them. This CDR3 has 14 residues. The CDR3 loop reads CASSLTQVNTEAFF. DNA for the CDR3: TGTGCCAGCAGCTTAACTCAGGTGAACACTGAAGCTTTCTTT.